These 2 T cell receptor beta chains were sequenced from one sample in a study of blood T cell repertoires in COVID-19. This table comes from immunoSEQ multiplex PCR, and its TCRdb copy is limited to in-frame clones, with some not included. The table has around 250,000 clones, roughly nine tenths seen once. Material for sequencing was PBMCs or T cells enriched from blood (not recorded which). The receptors shown here come from a human donor in a cohort exposed to, infected with or recovered from COVID-19 (not recorded which). The donor label of this sample is uncertain.

This clone was seen once. The genes are TRBV3-1 (or the pseudogene TRBV3-2) and TRBJ2-1; D is undetermined. This CDR3 contains 12 residues. The V and J ends lost 2 bases and 7 bases respectively, with 6 bases between them. Looked up from germline, CDR1 is LGHDT and CDR2 is YNNKEL (reference sequence). The CDR3 reads CASSQSRNEQFF. DNA for the CDR3: TGTGCCAGCAGCCAATCCCGGAATGAGCAGTTCTTC.

The chain links TRBV4-1 to TRBJ2-7, with 8 bases fitting TRBD2. Germline-derived CDR1 and CDR2 are MGHRA and YSYEKL. The CDR3 is 15 amino acids. V lost 4 bases to trimming and J lost 2 bases; unmatched junction nucleotides: 7. This CDR3 reads CASSRISGATYEQYF. CDR3 coding DNA: TGCGCCAGCAGCCGGATTAGCGGGGCGACCTACGAGCAGTACTTC.